The 32 T cell receptor beta chains below all came from one sample that was sequenced in a study of cytomegalovirus exposure and HLA in healthy donors. The PCR employed 60 Vbeta primers together with 13 Jbeta primers. Using immunoSEQ multiplex PCR, the repertoire was profiled, and TCRdb retains in-frame clones only, with some absent. The sample consists of some 150,000 clones, around 85% of them appearing once. The sequenced material came from PBMCs. The origin of the receptors is a woman in her 30s in good health and CMV-seronegative.

This sequence joins TRBV21-1 and TRBJ1-5. TRBV21-1 is flagged as a pseudogene. The CDR3 contains 20 residues. The CDR3: CASSCRTGDRSSYSNQPQHF. CDR3 nucleotide sequence: TGTGCCAGCAGCTGTCGGACGGGGGACCGATCATCCTATAGCAATCAGCCCCAGCATTTT.

CDR3 residues: CASSSHRVTDRLVKETQYF. The CDR3 region has the DNA TGTGCCAGCAGCTCCCACCGAGTGACGGACCGACTAGTAAAAGAGACCCAGTACTTC. This rearrangement joins TRBV11-2 to TRBJ2-5; a weak D match, TRBD2 (6 bases). The germline V gene has CDR1 SGHAT and CDR2 FQNNGV. The CDR3 runs 19 residues. Trimming took 4 bases from V and 3 from J, leaving 27 bases between them.

The chain recombines TRBV30 with TRBJ2-5, with TRBD2 matching over 8 bases. The J call is doubtful: the DNA matches TRBJ2-7 better. The CDR3 totals 14 residues. Germline assignment: CDR1 GTSNPN and CDR2 SVGIG (reference sequence). DNA of the CDR3: TGTGCCTGGAGTCGATCGGGACTAGCCTACGAGCAGTACTTC. Translating gives CAWSRSGLAYEQYF.

The chain joins TRBV5-1 to TRBJ2-5; 7 nucleotides match TRBD1. Germline V gene sequence: CDR1 SGHRS, CDR2 YFSETQ. The length of the CDR3 is 14 residues. The V gene end was trimmed by 9 bases and the J gene end by 7 bases; junction bases not matched to a gene: 15. CDR3 nucleotide sequence: TGCGCCAACACTCCCGACAGGGTCACGGCGACCCAGTACTTC. Residues: CANTPDRVTATQYF. The variable domain in full, completed from reference TRBV5-1 and TRBJ2-5, reads KAGVTQTPRYLIKTRGQQVTLSCSPISGHRSVSWYQQTPGQGLQFLFEYFSETQRNKGNFPGRFSGRQFSNSRSEMNVSTLELGDSALYLCANTPDRVTATQYFGPGTRLLVL.

The J gene is TRBJ1-4, the V gene TRBV6-6, with unresolved D. CDR3 length equals 15 residues. With 5 bases removed from V and 7 bases from J, the gap between germline ends came to 17 bases. The V gene's germline CDR1 is MNHNY and CDR2 SVGAGI (reference sequence). CDR3 region: CASSHHGEAGEKLFF. DNA of the CDR3: TGTGCCAGCAGTCACCACGGGGAGGCGGGTGAAAAACTGTTTTTT.

As regards this clone: The limits of the CDR3 on the DNA are not certain, so only TCRdb's listed CDR3 is given. This chain connects TRBV28 to TRBJ2-5; no check of the table's D call, TRBD1, against the DNA was made. The CDR3 adds up to 16 amino acids, both ends counted. Germline CDR1 reads MDHEN; CDR2 reads SYDVKM. The CDR3 loop is CASSFRARGRQETQYF.

This chain links TRBV6-1 with TRBJ1-5, with D possibly matching TRBD1 (5 bases). V lost 4 bases, J lost 5 bases, and 12 bases lay in between. This CDR3 comprises 14 residues. CDR1 and CDR2 (germline): MNHNS, SASEGT. The CDR3 sequence is CASSARAGDQPQHF. CDR3 bases: TGTGCCAGCAGTGCCAGGGCGGGGGATCAGCCCCAGCATTTT.

The chain joins TRBV19 to TRBJ2-3, with D maybe TRBD2 (7 bases). V lost 6 bases to trimming and J lost 3 bases, with 19 bases between them. Germline CDR1 is LNHDA and CDR2 is SQIVND (reference sequence). The CDR3 runs to 16 residues. This chain's CDR3 is CASRTPPGEGTDTQYF. CDR3 nucleotide sequence: TGTGCCAGTAGGACCCCACCAGGGGAGGGAACAGATACGCAGTATTTT.

The gene calls are TRBV5-4 and TRBJ2-2; 14 positions agree with TRBD2. After removal of 0 bases from V and 7 bases from J, the junction contained 5 bases not matched to a gene. This CDR3 contains 17 residues. From germline, CDR1 is SGHNT and CDR2 YYREEE (reference sequence). The CDR3 region is CASSLVGLAGAGGELFF. CDR3 nucleotide sequence: TGTGCCAGCAGCTTGGTGGGACTAGCGGGAGCCGGCGGGGAGCTGTTTTTT.

The sample holds one count of this clone. The chain uses TRBV28 and TRBJ2-7; perhaps TRBD2 as D (5 bases). V dropped 5 bases and J dropped 3 bases, with 14 bases sitting between them. The CDR3 has 14 residues. Germline-derived CDR1 and CDR2 are MDHEN and SYDVKM. CDR3 coding DNA: TGTGCCAGCAGTGACGGCACGGGGATCTACGAGCAGTACTTC. It codes for CASSDGTGIYEQYF.

This chain connects TRBV5-4 to TRBJ2-5, with 7 positions matching TRBD1. The germline V gene has CDR1 SGHNT and CDR2 YYREEE (reference sequence). V gave up 4 bases and J gave up 1 base; unmatched junction bases: 1. This CDR3 region has 13 residues. DNA for the CDR3: TGTGCCAGCAGCAGGGACAGCCAAGAGACCCAGTACTTC. Protein: CASSRDSQETQYF. Supplemented by reference TRBV5-4 and TRBJ2-5, the full variable domain reads ETGVTQSPTHLIKTRGQQVTLRCSSQSGHNTVSWYQQALGQGPQFIFQYYREEENGRGNFPPRFSGLQFPNYSSELNVNALELDDSALYLCASSRDSQETQYFGPGTRLLVL.

The chain is built from TRBV5-1 and TRBJ1-5, with D perhaps TRBD1 (5 bases). V was cut by 0 bases and J by 5 bases, with 9 bases left in between. This CDR3 contains 14 residues. The germline gives CDR1 SGHRS, CDR2 YFSETQ. Written as DNA, the CDR3 is TGCGCCAGCAGCTTGGGGGGCGGAGATCAGCCCCAGCATTTT. Its translation is CASSLGGGDQPQHF.

The chain carries TRBV30 and TRBJ1-6, with D perhaps TRBD1 (6 bases). CDR1 GTSNPN and CDR2 SVGIG come from the germline V gene (reference sequence). This CDR3 is 13 amino acids long. V gave up 6 bases and J gave up 8 bases, with 14 bases separating them. The CDR3 sequence is CACGEGGDSPLHF. CDR3 coding DNA: TGTGCCTGTGGGGAGGGGGGCGATTCACCCCTCCACTTT.

Comment on this clone: The same CDR3 arises from other DNA sequences in this sample as well. DNA for the CDR3: TGTGCCAGCAGTTTGCTTGTTAGCGGGGAGCTGTTTTTT. It yields the protein CASSLLVSGELFF. V is TRBV28 and J is TRBJ2-2; D gene unclear. The CDR3 has 13 amino acids. Germline-derived CDR1 and CDR2 are MDHEN and SYDVKM. Trimming left V 3 bases short and J 7 bases short, with 9 bases between. The full variable domain, in which reference TRBV28 and TRBJ2-2 provide the parts outside the CDR3, is DVKVTQSSRYLVKRTGEKVFLECVQDMDHENMFWYRQDPGLGLRLIYFSYDVKMKEKGDIPEGYSVSREKKERFSLILESASTNQTSMYLCASSLLVSGELFFGEGSRLTVL.

This clone showed up just once. V usage is TRBV6-5 and J usage is TRBJ2-1; 10 bases align to TRBD2. Germline V gives CDR1 MNHEY, CDR2 SVGAGI. The CDR3 is made up of 16 amino acids. Trimming cost V 4 bases and J 0 bases; bases outside gene matches: 3. CDR3 sequence (DNA): TGTGCCAGCAGTTCCTTAGCGGGGGGCTCCTACAATGAGCAGTTCTTC. The encoded protein is CASSSLAGGSYNEQFF.

The chain combines TRBV7-3 with TRBJ2-1; 9 bases map to TRBD2. The V gene's germline CDR1 is SGHTA and CDR2 FQGTGA. The CDR3 is 15 amino acids. Trimming at V came to 3 bases and at J to 4 bases, leaving 4 bases not matched to a gene. CDR3 sequence reads: CASSFSSGKYNEQFF. The CDR3 region has the DNA TGTGCCAGCAGCTTTTCTAGCGGGAAATACAATGAGCAGTTCTTC.

The chain uses TRBV30 and TRBJ2-1; D uncertain. The CDR3 consists of 14 residues. CDR1 is GTSNPN, CDR2 SVGIG, per germline (reference sequence). V shed 2 bases and J shed 6 bases, with 14 bases lying between them. The CDR3 region is CAWSRRRTANEQFF. DNA of the CDR3: TGTGCCTGGAGTCGCCGGCGAACAGCCAATGAGCAGTTCTTC.

This chain uses TRBV11-1 with TRBJ2-5; 9 bases are a match to TRBD1. CDR3 size: 14 residues. The V segment lost 1 base and the J segment 5 bases; nucleotides outside the gene matches: 2. Germline V lookup: CDR1 SGHAT, CDR2 FQDESV (reference sequence). The CDR3 spells CASSLGTGVETQYF. CDR3 in DNA: TGTGCCAGCAGCTTAGGGACAGGGGTGGAGACCCAGTACTTC.

The rearrangement links TRBV4-1 to TRBJ1-1; maybe TRBD1 (5 bases). This CDR3 is built from 15 residues. Trimming took 4 bases from V and 1 from J, leaving 13 bases between them. Germline CDR1 reads MGHRA; CDR2 reads YSYEKL. The CDR3 sequence: CASSPVPQGNTEAFF. For the CDR3, the DNA is TGCGCCAGCAGCCCGGTCCCGCAGGGGAACACTGAAGCTTTCTTT.

V and J are TRBV6-6 and TRBJ2-2; D remains ambiguous. CDR1 and CDR2 from the germline V gene are MNHNY and SVGAGI (reference sequence). V lost 2 bases to trimming and J lost 6 bases, with 10 bases between them. The CDR3 length is 14 residues. CDR3 loop: CASSYTAAPGELFF. CDR3 coding DNA: TGTGCCAGCAGTTACACGGCGGCCCCCGGGGAGCTGTTTTTT.

This clone was detected a few times. The V call is TRBV2, the J call TRBJ2-7; D is uncertain. V lost 8 bases, J lost 2 bases, and 10 bases lay in between. This CDR3 is 12 amino acids long. CDR1 is SNHLY and CDR2 is FYNNEI in the germline V gene. CDR3 amino acids: CASGGETYEQYF. CDR3 coding DNA: TGTGCCAGCGGCGGAGAAACCTACGAGCAGTACTTC.

The CDR3 DNA sequence: TGCGCCAGCAGTCCGTCAGCGGGACTAGGCAATGAGCAGTTCTTC. Protein sequence: CASSPSAGLGNEQFF. The chain joins TRBV5-1 to TRBJ2-1; 8 bases align to TRBD2. CDR1 and CDR2 from the germline V gene are SGHRS and YFSETQ. J gave up 6 bases and V 5 bases, and 10 bases lay outside the gene matches. CDR3 length: 15 amino acids.

By frequency in the sample, this clone is medium-sized. Here the CDR3 DNA reads TGTGCCATCAGTGAGGACCCCAGCGCGGCTTTCTTT. Protein product: CAISEDPSAAFF. The V gene is TRBV10-3, the J gene TRBJ1-1; D remains ambiguous. CDR1 is ENHRY, CDR2 SYGVKD, per germline. This CDR3 is built from 12 residues. Trimming removed 2 bases from V and 11 bases from J, with 12 bases in between.

The CDR3 bases are TGTGCCAGCAGCTCTGGTTGGACAGGACGCTCTGGAAACACCATATATTTT. It translates to CASSSGWTGRSGNTIYF. The gene calls are TRBV7-8 and TRBJ1-3; 7 nucleotides align to TRBD1. The germline V gene has CDR1 SGHVS and CDR2 FQNEAQ. The CDR3 extends over 17 amino acids. Trimming removed 4 bases from V and 0 bases from J; junction bases left unmatched: 9.

The chain carries TRBV28 and TRBJ2-3, with D tentatively TRBD2 (7 bases). CDR3 length: 15 residues. The ends were cut back, 6 bases at V and 4 bases at J, with 17 bases in the middle. Germline lookup yields CDR1 MDHEN and CDR2 SYDVKM. CDR3 loop: CASRRGGGRADTQYF. Written as DNA, the CDR3 is TGTGCCAGCAGAAGAGGGGGGGGCCGCGCAGATACGCAGTATTTT.

The CDR3 DNA reads as TGTGCCAGCAGCTTAGGTAGGGGCTACGAGCAGTACTTC. The encoded protein is CASSLGRGYEQYF. The chain uses TRBV11-2 and TRBJ2-7, with D possibly being TRBD1 (5 bases). The CDR3 length is 13 residues. Trimming stripped 1 base from V and 3 bases from J, with 7 bases between. CDR1 and CDR2 from the germline V gene are SGHAT and FQNNGV.

A single count supports this clone. The chain links TRBV19 to TRBJ2-7, with 8 bases that match TRBD2. Germline lookup yields CDR1 LNHDA and CDR2 SQIVND (reference sequence). V lost 4 bases, J lost 4 bases, and 6 bases stayed unmatched. The CDR3 spans 14 residues. CDR3 protein: CASSRGAGVYEQYF. DNA for the CDR3: TGTGCCAGTAGTAGAGGAGCGGGAGTTTACGAGCAGTACTTC. The full variable domain, completed using reference TRBV19 and TRBJ2-7, is DGGITQSPKYLFRKEGQNVTLSCEQNLNHDAMYWYRQDPGQGLRLIYYSQIVNDFQKGDIAEGYSVSREKKESFPLTVTSAQKNPTAFYLCASSRGAGVYEQYFGPGTRLTVT.

This chain uses TRBV6-1 with TRBJ2-7, with a possible D match to TRBD2 (6 bases). CDR1 and CDR2 (germline): MNHNS, SASEGT. With 2 bases removed from V and 6 bases from J, the gap between germline ends came to 14 bases. The length of the CDR3 is 14 residues. The CDR3 nucleotides read TGTGCCAGCAGTGAAAACGGGGGAAGTAGCGAGCAGTACTTC. This encodes CASSENGGSSEQYF.

CDR3 in amino acids: CASSQETGELETQYF. The CDR3 DNA reads as TGTGCCAGCAGCCAAGAAACAGGGGAACTCGAGACCCAGTACTTC. V is TRBV4-2 and J is TRBJ2-5; TRBD1 matches 7 bases. The V segment lost 0 bases and the J segment 5 bases; nucleotides outside the gene matches: 6. Germline V gene data show CDR1 as LGHNA and CDR2 as YNFKEQ. This CDR3 has 15 amino acids.

The chain couples TRBV27 to TRBJ2-1; TRBD2 is a possible D gene (6 bases). Germline V gene lookup returns CDR1 MNHEY and CDR2 SMNVEV (reference sequence). V lost 6 bases and J 5 bases, leaving 14 bases between the germline ends. CDR3 size: 14 residues. The CDR3: CASSLQWGDNEQFF. In DNA form, the CDR3 reads TGTGCCAGCAGCCTGCAATGGGGGGACAATGAGCAGTTCTTC.

J is TRBJ1-4 and V is TRBV6-1; perhaps TRBD1 as D (6 bases). Germline CDR1 reads MNHNS; CDR2 reads SASEGT. With 6 bases removed from V and 4 bases from J, the gap between germline ends came to 12 bases. The CDR3 runs 14 residues. Here the CDR3 reads CASSETGNNEKLFF. The CDR3 DNA reads TGTGCCAGCAGCGAGACAGGAAATAATGAAAAACTGTTTTTT.

This chain uses TRBV2 with TRBJ2-1; 9 nucleotides line up with TRBD1. The CDR3 runs 16 residues. Germline CDR1 is SNHLY and CDR2 is FYNNEI. J gave up 6 bases and V 8 bases, and 14 bases lay outside the gene matches. CDR3 sequence (DNA): TGTGCCAGCGGAGGTTCGTGGACAGGGGTCTTCAATGAGCAGTTCTTC. Its protein product is CASGGSWTGVFNEQFF. Full variable domain (remainder filled in from reference TRBV2 and TRBJ2-1): EPEVTQTPSHQVTQMGQEVILRCVPISNHLYFYWYRQILGQKVEFLVSFYNNEISEKSEIFDDQFSVERPDGSNFTLKIRSTKLEDSAMYFCASGGSWTGVFNEQFFGPGTRLTVL.